The 17 T cell receptor beta chains below all came from one sample that was sequenced in a study of monozygotic twins with inflammatory bowel disease. From the 5' RACE reads, TCRdb lists one entry per CDR3 protein and no DNA. The table counts over 120,000 distinct CDR3 sequences; 1% to 1.5% lies in the top ten. Sequenced: blood. The source is a human donor with ulcerative colitis or Crohn's disease, or a healthy co-twin of an affected twin (not recorded which).

CDR3 loop: CASSLRQGLTTEAFF. This sequence joins TRBV13 and TRBJ1-1; the TRBD1 assignment by TCRdb is unverifiable without DNA. Germline loops: CDR1 PRHDT, CDR2 FYEKMQ (reference sequence). The CDR3 spans 15 residues.

The chain recombines TRBV15 with TRBJ2-6. This CDR3 comprises 17 residues. CDR1 is LNHNV and CDR2 is YYDKDF in the germline V gene (reference sequence). The CDR3 is CATSSLGIRDGANVLTF.

The genes are TRBV11-2 and TRBJ2-3; TCRdb reports TRBD1, a call that lacks DNA to check it against. The germline gives CDR1 SGHAT, CDR2 FQNNGV. This CDR3 is built from 18 residues. The CDR3 spells CASSLDLWPAGGTDTQYF.

CDR3 protein: CASTPQATDTQYF. V is TRBV21-1 and J is TRBJ2-3; there is no DNA to check the TCRdb D call of TRBD1. TRBV21-1 counts as a pseudogene. This CDR3 is built from 13 residues.

V is TRBV11-2 and J is TRBJ1-5. The CDR3 runs to 17 residues. In germline, CDR1 is SGHAT, CDR2 FQNNGV. The CDR3 region is CASSSSRGVNSNQPQHF.

V gene TRBV14 combines with J gene TRBJ2-6; TCRdb's assignment of TRBD1 cannot be checked, as there is no DNA. Germline V gene sequence: CDR1 SGHDN, CDR2 FVKESK. This CDR3 region has 16 residues. This chain's CDR3 is CASSHGQGAGANVLTF.

The V call is TRBV29-1, the J call TRBJ1-3; the TCRdb D gene call, TRBD1, has no DNA to confirm it. The CDR3 contains 14 residues. CDR1 and CDR2 (germline): SQVTM, ANQGSEA. CDR3 protein: CSVPDESSGNTIYF.

The chain links TRBV5-4 to TRBJ1-6; TCRdb reports TRBD1, a call that lacks DNA to check it against. This CDR3 contains 16 residues. From germline, CDR1 is SGHNT and CDR2 YYREEE (reference sequence). This CDR3 is CASSFGTFPYNSPLHF.

The rearrangement links TRBV9 to TRBJ2-3; checking the TCRdb D call of TRBD1 is not possible without DNA. CDR1 is SGDLS, CDR2 YYNGEE, per germline. This CDR3 is built from 16 residues. The CDR3 loop reads CASSVARDRSTDTQYF.

The J gene is TRBJ2-7, the V gene TRBV20-1; TCRdb outputs TRBD2, but without DNA this stays unchecked. CDR1 and CDR2 (germline): DFQATT, SNEGSKA (reference sequence). There are 13 residues in the CDR3. The CDR3 loop is CSALAGGPHEQYF.

The gene calls are TRBV7-9 and TRBJ2-7; TCRdb indicates TRBD1, and absent DNA this call remains unverified. Germline loops: CDR1 SEHNR, CDR2 FQNEAQ (reference sequence). The CDR3 runs 14 residues. CDR3: CASSSGLGTNEQYF.

This chain joins TRBV20-1 and TRBJ2-1; TCRdb calls TRBD2, which cannot be checked without DNA. Germline V gene sequence: CDR1 DFQATT, CDR2 SNEGSKA (reference sequence). CDR3 length: 17 residues. The CDR3 here is CSAGHPGSSGRNNEQFF.

The chain uses TRBV29-1 and TRBJ2-3; lacking DNA, the TRBD2 call made by TCRdb goes unchecked. The CDR3 runs 14 residues. Per germline, CDR1 SQVTM and CDR2 ANQGSEA. This CDR3 reads CSVEVPSGTDTQYF.

The rearrangement joins TRBV5-1 to TRBJ1-1. Germline V gene lookup returns CDR1 SGHRS and CDR2 YFSETQ. This CDR3 has 14 amino acids. The chain's CDR3 is CASSLPGGGTEAFF.

The J gene is TRBJ2-7, the V gene TRBV27; the D gene TCRdb calls, TRBD1, cannot be checked with no DNA. Germline CDR1 MNHEY, CDR2 SMNVEV (reference sequence). The CDR3 runs 17 residues. The CDR3 is CASSRIAGTGGIHEQYF.

The chain couples TRBV28 to TRBJ1-1; TCRdb's D call of TRBD1 is untestable without DNA. The CDR3 runs to 17 residues. The germline V gene has CDR1 MDHEN and CDR2 SYDVKM. The CDR3: CASSSQGFGLGNTEAFF.

The gene calls are TRBV12-5 and TRBJ2-1; checking the TCRdb D call of TRBD2 is not possible without DNA. Germline V gene data show CDR1 as LGHNT and CDR2 as FRNRAP. CDR3 length equals 15 residues. CDR3 loop: CASGLVRLGGGEQFF.